One sample yielded the 3 T cell receptor beta chains listed below, sequenced in a study of blood T cell repertoires in COVID-19. The table came from immunoSEQ multiplex PCR; TCRdb's copy has only in-frame clones and leaves some out. The table lists about 230,000 clones, more than 70% of them singletons. The sequenced sample was peripheral blood. These receptors were taken from a woman aged 55-70 years with acute or convalescent COVID-19.

The chain couples TRBV15 to TRBJ1-2; 7 bases fit TRBD1. There are 15 residues in the CDR3. The V gene end was trimmed by 0 bases and the J gene end by 6 bases; junction bases not matched to a gene: 7. Germline CDR1 is LNHNV and CDR2 is YYDKDF (reference sequence). CDR3 loop: CATSREGGQSNGYTF. The CDR3 region has the DNA TGTGCCACCAGCAGAGAAGGGGGACAGAGTAATGGCTACACCTTC.

The chain couples TRBV6-5 to TRBJ2-7; D is possibly TRBD2 (5 bases). This CDR3 has 12 residues. Germline V lookup: CDR1 MNHEY, CDR2 SVGAGI. V lost 7 bases and J lost 4, with 11 bases in between. The CDR3 coding sequence is TGTGCCAGCACCGAGGGTCTATACGAGCAGTACTTC. Translating gives CASTEGLYEQYF.

This CDR3 is CASSMSTGSGNTIYF. The DNA of the CDR3 is TGTGCCAGTAGTATGTCGACAGGCTCTGGAAACACCATATATTTT. The chain uses TRBV19 and TRBJ1-3, with a tentative D call TRBD1 (6 bases). Between the trimmed V and J ends, which lost 3 bases and 0 bases, there was a span of 9 bases. Germline V gives CDR1 LNHDA, CDR2 SQIVND (reference sequence). CDR3 length: 15 residues.